This T cell receptor (beta chain) was recorded in a study of T cells after yellow fever vaccination (dated by TCRdb to about 2019). Regarding the research as a whole: The SMART-Seq v4 Ultra Low Input RNA kit was used to prepare libraries from fractions with low cell numbers. Two healthy male donors, one aged 18 to 30 and one aged 30 to 39 years, were included in the cohort. Bulk PBMC replicates and cell subsets were isolated from blood drawn at multiple timepoints before and after both primary and secondary immunization. To follow T-cell clones before and after primary and booster YFV17D yellow fever vaccination, bulk TCR alpha and beta repertoires were sequenced over time.

A distance of 18 bases separates the germline ends of V and J, which lose 3 bases and 3 bases respectively. As encoded in the germline V gene, CDR1 is ENHRY while CDR2 is SYGVKD. The CDR3 numbers 16 residues from cysteine through phenylalanine. The sequence is cut down to CDR3 DNA, 48 bases in frame from base 1. TCR cDNA was synthesized by 5'RACE template switching, which introduced a universal primer site and unique molecular identifiers. cDNA synthesis was primed from both the TCR alpha and TCR beta constant segments. Library amplification involved two PCR steps, and the second step added sample barcodes and sequencing adapters. Sequencing of the libraries was done on either Illumina HiSeq 2500 (2x100 bp) or NovaSeq (2x150 bp). The original methods were these. MIGEC was used to demultiplex reads and collapse the reads into UMI consensus sequences, and MiXCR was used for V(D)J alignment. Clonotypes responding to the vaccine were identified with edgeR on replicate PBMC samples, with the criteria of FDR below 0.01 and a log2 fold change above 5 up to day 15. Bulk clonotypes were assigned CD4 or CD8 identity according to which sequenced CD4 or CD8 repertoire held them at higher abundance. The public sequencing data were trimmed at Q25 with fastp and processed into clonotypes with MiXCR by TCRdb, which kept only in-frame beta chains. For every CDR3 protein sequence, its rows merge into one entry that carries the most common genes and DNA. TCRdb's processing, not the study's, gives the V and J calls here. The sample includes under 550,000 distinct CDR3 sequences, with 20% to 25% observed a single time. The biggest ten clones account for roughly a sixth of the sample.

This clonotype was detected only a few times. What this receptor recognizes is not known. Base quality data are lacking; no much larger clone is found one base away. Results the study describes overall, beyond this receptor: Compared with the primary T-cell response, the secondary T-cell response was faster but weaker, reaching its peak on day 5 rather than on day 15. Computational filtering was needed because FACS-sorted repertoires could contain abundant contaminating clonotypes from the bulk population. Because the study included only two donors, the extent to which the findings can be generalized is limited. A small share of clonotypes was detected in both CD4 and CD8 compartments, with the overlap likely arising from convergent recombination. After the booster, most clones that had expanded after primary vaccination were detected again (approximately 96% of CD4 and 88% of CD8), suggesting broad maintenance of memory.

The label giving this sample's treatment or condition can be read as: live attenuated yellow fever vaccine strain. At each blood-draw timepoint, two biological replicates of bulk PBMCs were collected. A standard Ficoll-Paque protocol was used to isolate PBMCs from peripheral blood. TriZol was used to extract RNA from bulk PBMCs, from CD4 and CD8 fractions, and from dextramer-positive and dextramer-negative fractions. The origin of this receptor is a young man who received the YFV17D yellow fever vaccine. This sample comprised PBMCs, obtained approximately 22 days after the first yellow fever vaccination. The chain joins TRBV10-3 to TRBJ2-7; TRBD1 might be the D gene, on 6 matching bases. Here is the DNA: TGTGCCATCAGTGATCTTGGACAGACGGGCAACTACGAGCAGTACTTC. It translates to CAISDLGQTGNYEQYF.